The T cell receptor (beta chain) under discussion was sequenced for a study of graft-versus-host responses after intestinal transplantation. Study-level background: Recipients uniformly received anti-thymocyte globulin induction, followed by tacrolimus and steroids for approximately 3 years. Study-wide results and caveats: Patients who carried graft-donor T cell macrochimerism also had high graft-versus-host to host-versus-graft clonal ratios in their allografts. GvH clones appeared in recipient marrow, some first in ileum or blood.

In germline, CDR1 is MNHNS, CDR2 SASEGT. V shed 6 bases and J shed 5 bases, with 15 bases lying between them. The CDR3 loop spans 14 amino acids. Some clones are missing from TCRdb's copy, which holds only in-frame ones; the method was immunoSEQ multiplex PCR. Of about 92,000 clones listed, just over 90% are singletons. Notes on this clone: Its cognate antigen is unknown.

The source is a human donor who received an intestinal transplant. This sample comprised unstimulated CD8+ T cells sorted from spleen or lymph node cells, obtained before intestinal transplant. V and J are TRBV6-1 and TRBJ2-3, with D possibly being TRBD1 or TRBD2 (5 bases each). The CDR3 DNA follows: TGTGCCAGCAGCCGGACTCCCCAGGGAGATACGCAGTATTTT. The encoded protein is CASSRTPQGDTQYF.